The T cell receptor (beta chain) described here comes from a study of T cell responses to AZD1222 COVID-19 vaccine. Germline-derived CDR1 and CDR2 are ENHRY and SYGVKD. The CDR3 loop spans 13 amino acids. V was clipped by 6 bases and J by 1 base, with 10 bases between them. Using immunoSEQ multiplex PCR, the repertoire was profiled, and TCRdb retains in-frame clones only, with some absent. Of about 94,000 clones in the sample, 90% were seen once. This TCR was recovered from an adult in good health. The specimen was peripheral blood, collected on day 0 of AZD1222 vaccination. This chain connects TRBV10-3 to TRBJ2-7, with unresolved D. CDR3 in amino acids: CAIRGTSSYEQYF. The CDR3 nucleotides are TGTGCCATCAGAGGCACCTCATCCTACGAGCAGTACTTC.